A selection of T cell receptor beta chains follows, all from one sample in a study of T cell repertoires in cytomegalovirus infection. TCRdb reprocessed the reads with MiXCR, giving one entry per CDR3 protein. Of a few hundred thousand distinct CDR3 sequences in the sample, 15% to 20% were seen once. Sequenced: PBMCs. These receptors were collected from a human donor in good health (CMV status not recorded). Some clones in this sample may be carry-over from other donors' samples. CDR3s include the opening cysteine and the closing phenylalanine or tryptophan. A D gene is named only where the DNA matches it firmly. Expanded clones are given a class, and other clones once, few, many or no size at all.

V: TRBV7-2; size: many; D: TRBD2; J: TRBJ2-3; CDR3: CASSTTSGGRVDTQYF; DNA: TGTGCCAGCAGCACAACTAGCGGGGGGCGGGTGGATACGCAGTATTTT
V: TRBV4-3; size: few; D: -; J: TRBJ1-1; CDR3: CASSQEALNTEAFF; DNA: TGCGCCAGCAGCCAGGAAGCCTTGAACACTGAAGCTTTCTTT
V: TRBV6-1; size: many; D: TRBD2; J: TRBJ2-3; CDR3: CASTYIGLDGTDTQYF; DNA: TGTGCCAGCACCTATATAGGACTAGACGGCACAGATACGCAGTATTTT
V: TRBV12-3/TRBV12-4; size: many; D: -; J: TRBJ2-7; CDR3: CASSPRPRAGSEQYF; DNA: TGTGCCAGCAGCCCTCGGCCCCGGGCGGGGAGCGAGCAGTACTTC
V: TRBV9; size: -; D: -; J: TRBJ2-3; CDR3: CASSVDSGDTQYF; DNA: TGTGCCAGCAGCGTAGATTCGGGCGATACGCAGTATTTT
V: TRBV6-6; size: few; D: -; J: TRBJ1-1; CDR3: CASSLLQDSTEAFF; DNA: TGTGCCAGCAGTCTCCTCCAGGACAGCACTGAAGCTTTCTTT
V: TRBV10-3; size: few; D: TRBD1; J: TRBJ1-2; CDR3: CAIRKSTGAFYGYTF; DNA: TGTGCCATCAGAAAATCGACAGGGGCCTTCTATGGCTACACCTTC
V: TRBV7-2; size: many; D: -; J: TRBJ2-5; CDR3: CASSSNGDQETQYF; DNA: TGTGCCAGCAGCTCCAACGGGGACCAAGAGACCCAGTACTTC
V: TRBV7-2; size: many; D: TRBD1; J: TRBJ2-7; CDR3: CASSLDRDRTYEQYF; DNA: TGTGCCAGCAGCTTAGACCGGGACAGAACCTACGAGCAGTACTTC
V: TRBV7-2; size: -; D: -; J: TRBJ2-2; CDR3: CASSLVAGVATGELFF; DNA: TGTGCCAGCAGCTTAGTGGCAGGGGTGGCCACCGGGGAGCTGTTTTTT
V: TRBV20-1; size: few; D: -; J: TRBJ1-5; CDR3: CSASETRNQPQHF; DNA: TGCAGTGCTAGTGAGACACGCAATCAGCCCCAGCATTTT
V: TRBV20-1; size: -; D: TRBD1; J: TRBJ2-2; CDR3: CSARGEGAGSTGELFF; DNA: TGCAGTGCTAGAGGCGAGGGGGCAGGCTCCACCGGGGAGCTGTTTTTT
V: TRBV7-2; size: many; D: -; J: TRBJ2-7; CDR3: CASKPTGDSYEQYF; DNA: TGTGCCAGCAAACCGACAGGAGACTCCTACGAGCAGTACTTC
V: TRBV10-3; size: many; D: -; J: TRBJ1-2; CDR3: CAISEFRQTYGYTF; DNA: TGTGCCATCAGTGAGTTCCGACAGACTTATGGCTACACCTTC
V: TRBV20-1; size: few; D: -; J: TRBJ2-3; CDR3: CSAPTGLDTQYF; DNA: TGCAGTGCACCAACAGGGCTAGATACGCAGTATTTT
V: TRBV7-2; size: many; D: -; J: TRBJ1-1; CDR3: CASSRPQRNTEAFF; DNA: TGTGCCAGCAGCCGCCCCCAGAGGAACACTGAAGCTTTCTTT
V: TRBV7-9; size: many; D: TRBD1; J: TRBJ2-3; CDR3: CASRGGQGAADTQYF; DNA: TGTGCCAGCAGGGGTGGACAGGGGGCTGCAGATACGCAGTATTTT